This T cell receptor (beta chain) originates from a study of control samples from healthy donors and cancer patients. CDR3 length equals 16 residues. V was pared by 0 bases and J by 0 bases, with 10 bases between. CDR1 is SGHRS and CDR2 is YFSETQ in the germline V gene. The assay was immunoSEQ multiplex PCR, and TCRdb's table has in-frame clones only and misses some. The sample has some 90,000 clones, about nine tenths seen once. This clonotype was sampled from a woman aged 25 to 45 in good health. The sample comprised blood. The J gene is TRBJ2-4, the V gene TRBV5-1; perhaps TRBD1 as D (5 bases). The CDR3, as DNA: TGCGCCAGCAGCTTGGGACAGCCGTCAGCCAAAAACATTCAGTACTTC. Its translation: CASSLGQPSAKNIQYF.